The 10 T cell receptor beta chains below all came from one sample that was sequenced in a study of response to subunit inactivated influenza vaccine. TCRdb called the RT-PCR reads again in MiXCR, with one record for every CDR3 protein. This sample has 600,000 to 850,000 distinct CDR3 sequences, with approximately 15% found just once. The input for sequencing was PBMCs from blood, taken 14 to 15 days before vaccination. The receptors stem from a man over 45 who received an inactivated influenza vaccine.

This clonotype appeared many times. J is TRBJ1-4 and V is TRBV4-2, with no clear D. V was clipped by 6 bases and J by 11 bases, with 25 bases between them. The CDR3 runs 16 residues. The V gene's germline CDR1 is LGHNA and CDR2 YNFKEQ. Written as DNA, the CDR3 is TGTGCCAGCAGGGTTGACGAAAGGTCCCCAGGAGGGAAACTGTTTTTT. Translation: CASRVDERSPGGKLFF.

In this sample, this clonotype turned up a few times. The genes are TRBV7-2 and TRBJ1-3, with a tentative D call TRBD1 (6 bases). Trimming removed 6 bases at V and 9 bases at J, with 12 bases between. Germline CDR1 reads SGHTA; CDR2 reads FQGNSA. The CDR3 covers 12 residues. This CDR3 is CASREGGTTIYF. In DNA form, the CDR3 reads TGTGCCAGCAGAGAGGGGGGGACCACCATATATTTT.

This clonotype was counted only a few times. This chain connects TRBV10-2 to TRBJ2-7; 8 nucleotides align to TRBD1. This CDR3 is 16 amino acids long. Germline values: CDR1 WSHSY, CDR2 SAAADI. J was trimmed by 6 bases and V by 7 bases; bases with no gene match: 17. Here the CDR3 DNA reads TGCGCCAGCAAAGTGGCAGGGGGCAGTGTTGGAGGCGAGCAGTACTTC. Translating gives CASKVAGGSVGGEQYF.

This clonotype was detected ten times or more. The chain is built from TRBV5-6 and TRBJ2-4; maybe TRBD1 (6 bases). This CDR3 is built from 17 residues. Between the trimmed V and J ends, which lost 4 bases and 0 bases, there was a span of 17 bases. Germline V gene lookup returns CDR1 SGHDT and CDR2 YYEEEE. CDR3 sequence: CASSPSKQGRAKNIQYF. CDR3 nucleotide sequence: TGTGCCAGCAGCCCGTCAAAACAGGGACGAGCCAAAAACATTCAGTACTTC.

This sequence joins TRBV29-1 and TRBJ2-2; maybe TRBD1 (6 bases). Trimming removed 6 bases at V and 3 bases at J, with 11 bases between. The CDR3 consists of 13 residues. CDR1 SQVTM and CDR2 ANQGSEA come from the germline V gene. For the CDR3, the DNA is TGCAGCGTCCTCCAGGGGTACACCGGGGAGCTGTTTTTT. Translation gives CSVLQGYTGELFF.

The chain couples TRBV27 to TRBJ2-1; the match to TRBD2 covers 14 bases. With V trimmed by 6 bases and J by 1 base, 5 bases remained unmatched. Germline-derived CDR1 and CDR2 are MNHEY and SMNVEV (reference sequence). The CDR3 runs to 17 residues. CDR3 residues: CASSQGLAGVSYNEQFF. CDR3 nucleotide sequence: TGTGCCAGCAGCCAGGGACTAGCGGGAGTGTCCTACAATGAGCAGTTCTTC.

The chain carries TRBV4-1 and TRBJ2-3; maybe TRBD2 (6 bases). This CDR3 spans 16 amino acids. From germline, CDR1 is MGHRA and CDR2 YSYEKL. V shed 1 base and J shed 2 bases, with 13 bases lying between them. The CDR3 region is CASSQVWGLDTDTQYF. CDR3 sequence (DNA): TGCGCCAGCAGCCAAGTGTGGGGACTCGACACAGATACGCAGTATTTT.

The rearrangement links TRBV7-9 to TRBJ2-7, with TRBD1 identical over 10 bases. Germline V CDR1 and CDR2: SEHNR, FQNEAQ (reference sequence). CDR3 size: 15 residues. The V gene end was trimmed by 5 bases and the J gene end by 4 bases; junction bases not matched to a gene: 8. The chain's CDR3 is CASSVGTGALYEQYF. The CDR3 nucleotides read TGTGCCAGCAGCGTCGGGACAGGGGCGTTATACGAGCAGTACTTC. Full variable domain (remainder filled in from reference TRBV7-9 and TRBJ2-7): DTGVSQNPRHKITKRGQNVTFRCDPISEHNRLYWYRQTLGQGPEFLTYFQNEAQLEKSRLLSDRFSAERPKGSFSTLEIQRTEQGDSAMYLCASSVGTGALYEQYFGPGTRLTVT.

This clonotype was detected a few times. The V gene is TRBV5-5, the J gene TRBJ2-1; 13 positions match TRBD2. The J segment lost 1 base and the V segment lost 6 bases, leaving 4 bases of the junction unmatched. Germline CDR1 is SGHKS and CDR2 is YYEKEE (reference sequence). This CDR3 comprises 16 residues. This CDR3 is CASTGTSGVSYNEQFF. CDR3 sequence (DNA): TGTGCCAGCACTGGGACTAGCGGGGTTTCCTACAATGAGCAGTTCTTC.

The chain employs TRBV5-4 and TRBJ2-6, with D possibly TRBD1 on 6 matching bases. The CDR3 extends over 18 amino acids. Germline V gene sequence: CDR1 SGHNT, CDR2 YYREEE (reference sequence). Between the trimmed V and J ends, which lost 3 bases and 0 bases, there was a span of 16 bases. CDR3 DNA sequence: TGTGCCAGCAGCTCCGCAGGGGTCGCAAGCTCTGGGGCCAACGTCCTGACTTTC. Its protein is CASSSAGVASSGANVLTF.